This T cell receptor beta chain originates from a study of blood T cell repertoires in COVID-19. Study summary: The origin of the acute and convalescent COVID-19 samples was the United States, Italy and Spain. T cells, B-cell-depleted T cells, or PBMCs provided the cDNA or gDNA that served as material.

Germline CDR1 MNHEY, CDR2 SVGEGT. The CDR3 is made up of 17 amino acids. Trimming removed 1 base from V and 1 base from J; junction bases left unmatched: 7. As originally analysed: The assay estimated nucleated cells by amplifying reference gene primers. Measured with immunoSEQ multiplex PCR; TCRdb has only the in-frame clones, and not every one. The D gene and trimming were derived from the DNA, and the V and J assignments and clone size from that table. The profile shows some 220,000 clones, roughly 84% of them singletons. The TCR comes from a woman aged 60-75 years with acute or convalescent COVID-19. The sequenced sample was peripheral blood. The chain recombines TRBV6-2 or TRBV6-3 with TRBJ2-3, with 8 bases identical to TRBD2. The DNA of the CDR3 is TGTGCCAGCAGTTACTGGGGACTAGTTTCTGGCACAGATACGCAGTATTTT. The encoded protein is CASSYWGLVSGTDTQYF.